What follows describes a single T cell receptor beta chain. Antigen: not known. The data are from a study of T-cell memory formation after mild COVID-19. Study outcomes and limitations: Most CD4+ clones that shrank were in CM and EM, while CD8+ ones turned up in EMRA.

A single record per CDR3 protein comes from TCRdb applying MiXCR to the 5' RACE reads. The sample holds 450,000 to 650,000 distinct CDR3 sequences, 18% seen once. The trim removed 0 bases at V and 6 bases at J, leaving 8 bases unmatched. CDR1 is LGHNA and CDR2 is YSLEER in the germline V gene. The CDR3 sequence is 17 residues long. The specimen was PBMCs or a T cell subset sorted from them (not recorded which). This clonotype was obtained from an adult woman who had mild COVID-19 (a few samples of this study predate the infection). Cell type and time point are not known. The V call is TRBV4-3, the J call TRBJ2-3; TRBD2 matches 11 bases. As DNA, the CDR3 is TGCGCCAGCAGCCAAGATATAGCGGGAGGGCCCTTGGATACGCAGTATTTT. This codes for CASSQDIAGGPLDTQYF.